This entry describes one T cell receptor beta chain. TCRdb used MiXCR to reprocess the 5' RACE reads, holding one entry per CDR3 protein. Seen here are around 120,000 distinct CDR3 sequences, over 9% observed once, and the top ten hold roughly 17%. This record comes from a study of spatial heterogeneity in lung cancer. Study-level background: 72 TRACERx patients with early, untreated non-small cell lung cancer donated samples. Within raw reads, each unique TCR and UMI combination appeared on average more than ten times. More beta-chain than alpha-chain sequences were consistently detected.

The time point denotes: blood at routine non-recurrence follow-up after resection. Extraction of whole RNA from tumor, nontumor lung or frozen PBMC preceded unsorted sequencing. The CDR3 covers 15 residues. Trimming stripped 0 bases from V and 5 bases from J, with 13 bases between. The V gene's germline CDR1 is LGHNA and CDR2 YNFKEQ. Material: PBMCs, obtained at follow-up. The chain employs TRBV4-2 and TRBJ1-2; D call uncertain. The clonotype comes from a male donor with early-stage non-small cell lung cancer. This CDR3 is CASSQDPGSWYGYTF. The CDR3 bases are TGTGCCAGCAGCCAAGACCCGGGAAGCTGGTATGGCTACACCTTC.